These 19 T cell receptor beta chains originate from one sample sequenced in a study of T cells in Graves' hyperthyroidism and ophthalmopathy. Regions amplified from RNA transcripts were the TCR beta CDR3 regions. The primer set for the first-round RT-PCR of the TCR CDR3 was HTBI. TCRdb passed the multiplex PCR reads through MiXCR, listing each CDR3 protein once. The sample has some 560,000 distinct CDR3 sequences, about 15% seen once. The sequencing sample was made of blood. The receptors derive from a woman in her 30s with Graves' hyperthyroidism.

This clonotype was seen repeatedly, ten times or more. This rearrangement joins TRBV11-2 to TRBJ2-7; the D is unclear. The V gene lost 1 base and the J gene lost 1 base, with 11 bases spanning the gap. Per the germline V gene, CDR1 is SGHAT and CDR2 is FQNNGV. The CDR3 extends over 15 amino acids. The CDR3 loop is CASSLVTTQSYEQYF. The CDR3 coding sequence is TGTGCCAGCAGCTTAGTAACTACTCAATCCTACGAGCAGTACTTC.

This chain links TRBV19 with TRBJ2-1; 7 nucleotides agree with TRBD1. Germline trimming cut 7 bases from V and 6 bases from J; bases unmatched to any gene: 6. The CDR3 loop spans 13 amino acids. Germline lookup yields CDR1 LNHDA and CDR2 SQIVND (reference sequence). CDR3 amino acids: CASNMTGINEQFF. The CDR3 region has the DNA TGTGCCAGTAATATGACAGGGATCAATGAGCAGTTCTTC. The full variable domain, completed using reference TRBV19 and TRBJ2-1, is DGGITQSPKYLFRKEGQNVTLSCEQNLNHDAMYWYRQDPGQGLRLIYYSQIVNDFQKGDIAEGYSVSREKKESFPLTVTSAQKNPTAFYLCASNMTGINEQFFGPGTRLTVL.

Only a few counts were recorded for this clonotype. This chain connects TRBV29-1 to TRBJ2-2; 15 nucleotides align to TRBD2. The CDR3 runs 19 residues. The trim removed 0 bases at V and 1 base at J, leaving 6 bases unmatched. Germline V gene sequence: CDR1 SQVTM, CDR2 ANQGSEA. CDR3 residues: CSVEDNGLAGGKNTGELFF. For the CDR3, the DNA is TGCAGCGTTGAAGATAATGGACTAGCGGGAGGGAAGAACACCGGGGAGCTGTTTTTT.

This clonotype was found a few times. This chain links TRBV27 with TRBJ1-2; perhaps TRBD1 as D (5 bases). Germline CDR1 is MNHEY and CDR2 is SMNVEV (reference sequence). This CDR3 contains 13 residues. V was cut by 8 bases and J by 4 bases, with 14 bases left in between. The DNA of the CDR3 is TGTGCCAGCTCACCGGGACTGAGCTATGGCTACACCTTC. Amino acids: CASSPGLSYGYTF.

In its sample, this clonotype was seen many times. This sequence joins TRBV7-9 and TRBJ2-1, with D possibly being TRBD2 (5 bases). The germline gives CDR1 SEHNR, CDR2 FQNEAQ (reference sequence). The CDR3 has 14 amino acids. V dropped 2 bases and J dropped 4 bases, with 9 bases sitting between them. The CDR3 sequence is CASSLTGIYNEQFF. CDR3 DNA sequence: TGTGCCAGCAGCTTAACGGGAATATACAATGAGCAGTTCTTC.

The rearrangement joins TRBV4-1 to TRBJ2-1; D gene unclear. This CDR3 has 16 amino acids. Germline V gene data show CDR1 as MGHRA and CDR2 as YSYEKL. The V gene lost 3 bases and the J gene lost 0 bases, with 12 bases spanning the gap. For the CDR3, the DNA is TGCGCCAGCAGCCATTTAGCCCTGCGCTCCTACAATGAGCAGTTCTTC. This sequence encodes CASSHLALRSYNEQFF.

The chain couples TRBV12-3 or TRBV12-4 to TRBJ2-7, with 7 nucleotides matching TRBD1. CDR3 size: 14 residues. V was clipped by 2 bases and J by 5 bases; unmatched bases: 6. CDR3 amino acids: CASSLTQGIDEQYF. CDR3 DNA: TGTGCCAGCAGTTTAACACAGGGGATAGACGAGCAGTACTTC.

This clonotype was observed many times. J is TRBJ2-7 and V is TRBV7-2, with 8 bases identical to TRBD2. Germline values: CDR1 SGHTA, CDR2 FQGNSA. V lost 0 bases, J lost 7 bases, and 5 bases stayed unmatched. The CDR3 contains 14 residues. The CDR3 DNA reads as TGTGCCAGCAGCTTAGCGTTCCAGCGGGAGGAGCAGTACTTC. Translated: CASSLAFQREEQYF.

In this sample, this clonotype turned up many times. The chain carries TRBV27 and TRBJ2-5; 7 nucleotides align to TRBD2. V was pared by 7 bases and J by 2 bases, with 10 bases of the junction left unmatched. The CDR3 contains 15 residues. CDR1 and CDR2 (germline): MNHEY, SMNVEV (reference sequence). CDR3 amino acids: CASKKITSVQETQYF. In DNA, the CDR3 is TGTGCCAGCAAAAAAATAACTAGCGTACAAGAGACCCAGTACTTC.

The V gene is TRBV7-2, the J gene TRBJ2-1, with D uncertain. The CDR3 loop spans 13 amino acids. Germline-derived CDR1 and CDR2 are SGHTA and FQGNSA. V was trimmed by 2 bases and J by 9 bases, leaving 11 bases between them. In DNA, the CDR3 is TGTGCCAGCAGCTTAACCAGATCCCTTGAGCAGTTCTTC. The encoded protein is CASSLTRSLEQFF.

This clonotype showed up many times. The rearrangement joins TRBV7-2 to TRBJ1-1; D ambiguous. The CDR3 consists of 13 residues. V was shortened by 1 base and J by 6 bases, with 9 bases between the two germline ends. Per the germline V gene, CDR1 is SGHTA and CDR2 is FQGNSA. The CDR3 loop is CASSLDPRAEAFF. As DNA, the CDR3 is TGTGCCAGCAGCTTAGACCCTCGTGCTGAAGCTTTCTTT.

This clonotype has a count of ten or more. This chain joins TRBV10-1 and TRBJ2-5, with TRBD2 matching over 14 bases. Trimming took 3 bases from V and 4 from J; bases not matched to a gene: 1. The V gene's germline CDR1 is WNHNN and CDR2 SYGVQD (reference sequence). The CDR3 extends over 15 amino acids. The CDR3 DNA is TGCGCCAGCAGTGATGGGACTAGCGGGAGAGAGACCCAGTACTTC. Protein sequence: CASSDGTSGRETQYF.

The CDR3 here is CASSYSVAEKLFF. CDR3 DNA sequence: TGTGCCAGCAGTTACTCCGTGGCAGAAAAACTGTTTTTT. The chain employs TRBV6-5 and TRBJ1-4; D is unresolved. V lost 0 bases and J lost 8, with 7 bases in between. The CDR3 is made up of 13 amino acids. The germline V gene has CDR1 MNHEY and CDR2 SVGAGI.

The chain combines TRBV27 with TRBJ1-2; D remains unclear. Germline V CDR1 and CDR2: MNHEY, SMNVEV (reference sequence). The CDR3 loop spans 16 amino acids. The germline V and J ends were trimmed by 1 base and 4 bases, with 16 bases remaining between them. The CDR3 loop reads CASSLLPGKFLYGYTF. The CDR3 DNA is TGTGCCAGCAGTTTATTACCGGGGAAGTTTCTCTATGGCTACACCTTC.

In this sample, this clonotype turned up a few times. The rearrangement uses TRBV12-3 or TRBV12-4 and TRBJ2-1; possibly TRBD2 for D (6 bases). V dropped 4 bases and J dropped 4 bases, with 11 bases sitting between them. The CDR3 contains 14 residues. The CDR3 reads CASSSTSQYNEQFF. The CDR3 DNA is TGTGCCAGCAGTTCAACTAGCCAATACAATGAGCAGTTCTTC.

Concerning this clonotype: A read error may be the cause here, since a much bigger clone is one base away. J is TRBJ2-1 and V is TRBV7-2; 7 nucleotides match TRBD2. CDR3 size: 16 residues. Germline CDR1 SGHTA, CDR2 FQGNSA. CDR3 nucleotide sequence: TGTGCCAGCAGCACAGTAGCGGGTAGCTCCTACAATGAGCAGTCCTTC. It codes for CASSTVAGSSYNEQSF.

This clonotype has ten or more counts. V is TRBV27 and J is TRBJ2-1, with 9 bases lining up with TRBD1. The CDR3 is 18 residues long. The germline gives CDR1 MNHEY, CDR2 SMNVEV (reference sequence). Trimming at V came to 0 bases and at J to 0 bases, leaving 6 bases not matched to a gene. The CDR3 loop reads CASSLSGHRGHSYNEQFF. CDR3 DNA: TGTGCCAGCAGTTTATCGGGTCACAGGGGGCACTCCTACAATGAGCAGTTCTTC.

This clonotype was seen at least ten times. This chain uses TRBV30 with TRBJ2-3; maybe TRBD2 (6 bases). Trimming removed 3 bases at V and 2 bases at J, with 12 bases between. The CDR3 length is 14 residues. CDR1 and CDR2 from the germline V gene are GTSNPN and SVGIG (reference sequence). The CDR3 bases are TGTGCCTGGAGCTTATCTAGCGTCACAGATACGCAGTATTTT. It yields the protein CAWSLSSVTDTQYF.

In DNA, the CDR3 is TGTGCCAGCAGTGAATATATAGGGAGGGTTGGCTACGAGCAGTACTTC. This encodes CASSEYIGRVGYEQYF. V is TRBV25-1 and J is TRBJ2-7; 7 nucleotides agree with TRBD2. Germline lookup yields CDR1 MGHDK and CDR2 SYGVNS. The CDR3 totals 16 residues. Trimming removed 0 bases from V and 3 bases from J; junction bases left unmatched: 8.